The next 10 T cell receptor beta chains were all read from a single sample in a study of PD-L1 blockade in urothelial cancer. The assay was immunoSEQ multiplex PCR, and TCRdb's table has in-frame clones only and misses some. The table has 50,000 or so clones, around 85% seen once; the top ten hold approximately 2%. The time point was: peripheral blood 6 weeks after treatment start. The sample in question was PBMCs, obtained around atezolizumab (anti-PD-L1) treatment. The origin of the receptors is a man between 45 and 60 years old with urothelial cancer.

The chain joins TRBV14 to TRBJ1-1; D is unclear. Germline CDR1 and CDR2: SGHDN and FVKESK. V was clipped by 0 bases and J by 0 bases, with 14 bases between them. The CDR3 contains 17 residues. Written as DNA, the CDR3 is TGTGCCAGCAGCCAAGAGCCGCAGATCGCCATGAACACTGAAGCTTTCTTT. Its translation is CASSQEPQIAMNTEAFF.

This chain joins TRBV27 and TRBJ1-4; possibly TRBD1 for D (5 bases). The CDR3 totals 14 residues. Germline loops: CDR1 MNHEY, CDR2 SMNVEV (reference sequence). Deletions cut 3 bases from V and 2 bases from J, with 7 bases between. CDR3 region: CASSFRVTNEKLFF. The CDR3 DNA is TGTGCCAGCAGTTTCAGGGTCACTAATGAAAAACTGTTTTTT. The full variable domain, in which reference TRBV27 and TRBJ1-4 provide the parts outside the CDR3, is EAQVTQNPRYLITVTGKKLTVTCSQNMNHEYMSWYRQDPGLGLRQIYYSMNVEVTDKGDVPEGYKVSRKEKRNFPLILESPSPNQTSLYFCASSFRVTNEKLFFGSGTQLSVL.

The J gene is TRBJ1-5, the V gene TRBV6-1, with D unclear. V was shortened by 7 bases and J by 0 bases, with 7 bases between the two germline ends. The CDR3 contains 13 residues. Per the germline V gene, CDR1 is MNHNS and CDR2 is SASEGT. The CDR3 loop reads CASTGDSNQPQHF. The CDR3 bases are TGTGCCAGCACCGGGGATAGCAATCAGCCCCAGCATTTT.

V and J are TRBV5-4 and TRBJ2-1; TRBD1 aligns across 9 bases. CDR3 length: 15 residues. The junction had 7 bases not matched to a gene; V was cut back by 1 base and J by 8 bases. Germline V gives CDR1 SGHNT, CDR2 YYREEE (reference sequence). CDR3 amino acids: CASSLLTGGKDEQFF. The CDR3 DNA is TGTGCCAGCAGCTTGTTAACAGGGGGCAAGGATGAGCAGTTCTTC.

The chain has TRBV2 and TRBJ2-3; TRBD1 matches at 10 bases. V gave up 6 bases and J gave up 9 bases; unmatched junction bases: 9. CDR3 size: 14 residues. CDR1 SNHLY and CDR2 FYNNEI come from the germline V gene. Here the CDR3 DNA reads TGTGCCAGCAGACGGGACAGGGGTTCTTGGACGCAGTATTTT. Translation: CASRRDRGSWTQYF. The full variable domain, with the rest looked up from reference TRBV2 and TRBJ2-3, is EPEVTQTPSHQVTQMGQEVILRCVPISNHLYFYWYRQILGQKVEFLVSFYNNEISEKSEIFDDQFSVERPDGSNFTLKIRSTKLEDSAMYFCASRRDRGSWTQYFGPGTRLTVL.

This chain uses TRBV7-8 with TRBJ2-7; no clear D. Germline-derived CDR1 and CDR2 are SGHVS and FQNEAQ. Between the trimmed V and J ends, which lost 6 bases and 4 bases, there was a span of 13 bases. The CDR3 runs to 13 residues. The CDR3 loop reads CASRPPRVYEQYF. CDR3 bases: TGTGCCAGCAGACCCCCCCGGGTATACGAGCAGTACTTC.

This chain joins TRBV7-2 and TRBJ2-5; 9 nucleotides align to TRBD1. V shed 3 bases and J 5 bases; nucleotides not matched to a gene: 7. The germline V gene has CDR1 SGHTA and CDR2 FQGNSA. This CDR3 region has 15 residues. The CDR3 protein is CASSFVGQGGETQYF. The CDR3 bases are TGTGCCAGCAGCTTTGTGGGACAGGGCGGGGAGACCCAGTACTTC.

The chain links TRBV5-8 to TRBJ1-5; D is possibly TRBD1 (6 bases). Germline V gene data show CDR1 as SGHTS and CDR2 as YDEGEE. The CDR3 is 15 amino acids. V lost 4 bases and J lost 0, with 11 bases in between. CDR3 nucleotide sequence: TGTGCCAGCAGCCCCGGGACATTTAGCAATCAGCCCCAGCATTTT. Protein: CASSPGTFSNQPQHF.

This chain connects TRBV28 to TRBJ1-2; possibly TRBD1 for D (5 bases). Germline V CDR1 and CDR2: MDHEN, SYDVKM. The ends were cut back, 2 bases at V and 5 bases at J, with 12 bases in the middle. This CDR3 is built from 14 residues. This CDR3 reads CASSLRGMDYGYTF. In DNA, the CDR3 is TGTGCCAGCAGTTTAAGGGGAATGGATTATGGCTACACCTTC.

This clone was observed a handful of times. This chain connects TRBV19 to TRBJ2-7, with D perhaps TRBD1 (5 bases). There are 14 residues in the CDR3. Germline V gene data show CDR1 as LNHDA and CDR2 as SQIVND (reference sequence). V dropped 7 bases and J dropped 6 bases, with 19 bases sitting between them. The CDR3 reads CASKETGSFFEQYF. DNA for the CDR3: TGTGCCAGTAAGGAAACAGGTTCCTTTTTCGAGCAGTACTTC.